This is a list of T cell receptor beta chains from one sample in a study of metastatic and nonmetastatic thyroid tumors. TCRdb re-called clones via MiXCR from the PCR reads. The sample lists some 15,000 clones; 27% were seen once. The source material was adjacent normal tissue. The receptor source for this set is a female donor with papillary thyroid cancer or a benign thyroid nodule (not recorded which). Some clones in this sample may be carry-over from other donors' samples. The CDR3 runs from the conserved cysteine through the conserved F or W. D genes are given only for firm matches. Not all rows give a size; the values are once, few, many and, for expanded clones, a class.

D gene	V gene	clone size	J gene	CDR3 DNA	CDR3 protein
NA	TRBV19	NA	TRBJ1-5	TGTGCCAGTACAGGAGCGGACAGACGGCATCAGCCCCAGCATTTT	CASTGADRRHQPQHF
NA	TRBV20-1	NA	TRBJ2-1	TGCAGTGCTAGAAGGCTAGATTCCTACAATGAGCAGTTCTTC	CSARRLDSYNEQFF
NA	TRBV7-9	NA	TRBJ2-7	TGTGCCAGCAGCACAAACAGGATCGCCTACGAGCAGTACTTC	CASSTNRIAYEQYF
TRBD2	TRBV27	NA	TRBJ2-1	TGTGCCAGCACTGGGGAGGGCCGAAGTGAGCAGTTCTTC	CASTGEGRSEQFF
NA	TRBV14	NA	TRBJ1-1	TGTGCCAGCAGCCCTCTGGGGGCGTGGGGCACTGAAGCTTTCTTT	CASSPLGAWGTEAFF
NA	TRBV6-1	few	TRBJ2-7	TGTGCCAGCAGTGACACAACCAGTAGACAGGAAACCTACGAGCAGTACTTC	CASSDTTSRQETYEQYF
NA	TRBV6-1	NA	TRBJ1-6	TGTGCCAGCAGTCCAACAGGGATTGATAGGAATAATTCACCCCTCCACTTT	CASSPTGIDRNNSPLHF
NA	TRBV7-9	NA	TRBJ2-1	TGTGCCAGCAGCTTAGAAAGGGTCGAGCAGTTCTTC	CASSLERVEQFF
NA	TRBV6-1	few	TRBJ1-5	TGTGCCAGCAGTGAAGGGGGGGATAGCAATCAGCCCCAGCATTTT	CASSEGGDSNQPQHF
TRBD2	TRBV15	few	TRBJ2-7	TGTGCCACCAACGGGGGGACGTCCTACGAGCAGTACTTC	CATNGGTSYEQYF
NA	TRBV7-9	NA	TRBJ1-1	TGTGCCAGCAGCTCATCCACTGAAGCTTTCTTT	CASSSSTEAFF
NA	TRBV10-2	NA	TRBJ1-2	TGCGCCAGCAGTGCAGAGGGGCGGGAGGGCTACACCTTC	CASSAEGREGYTF
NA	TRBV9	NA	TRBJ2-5	TGTGCCAGCAGCGTGGCCAGCGGGCCAGAGACCCAGTACTTC	CASSVASGPETQYF
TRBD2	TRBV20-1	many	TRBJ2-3	TGCAGTGCTGATGATACCCTAGCGGGGAGGGCAGATACGCAGTATTTT	CSADDTLAGRADTQYF
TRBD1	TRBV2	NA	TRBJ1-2	TGTGCCAGGGGGGACAGGAGCTATGGCTACACCTTC	CARGDRSYGYTF
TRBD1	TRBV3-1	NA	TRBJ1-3	TGTGCCAGCAGCCGGCGGACAGGGTCAGGAAACACCATATATTTT	CASSRRTGSGNTIYF
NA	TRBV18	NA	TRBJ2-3	TGTGCCAGCTCAACAATCCGACAGGAGACTAGCACAGATACGCAGTATTTT	CASSTIRQETSTDTQYF
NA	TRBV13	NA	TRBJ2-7	TGTGCCAGCAGCAAGGCCGAACCGGGATTACAGTACTTC	CASSKAEPGLQYF
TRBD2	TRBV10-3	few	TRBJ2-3	TGTGCCATCAGTGAGTCAAGCTCGGTCGCGGGAGCCACAGATACGCAGTATTTT	CAISESSSVAGATDTQYF
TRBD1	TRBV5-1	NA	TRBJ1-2	TGCGCCAGCAGCAGAGACAGGGGCGGCTACACCTTC	CASSRDRGGYTF
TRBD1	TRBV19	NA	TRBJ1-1	TGTGCCAGTAGTCCTTACTTACCGGGACAGGCGAACACTGAAGCTTTCTTT	CASSPYLPGQANTEAFF
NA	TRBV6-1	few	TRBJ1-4	TGTGCCAGCGGCGGTATGGGGAAACTGTTTTTT	CASGGMGKLFF
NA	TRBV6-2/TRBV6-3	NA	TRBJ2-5	TGTGCCAGCACCCTTACCCAGGGGCGCAGGGGGACCCAGTACTTC	CASTLTQGRRGTQYF
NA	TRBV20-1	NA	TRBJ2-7	TGCATTGCTAGAGGGGGGAATGGGGCCTCCTACGAGCAGTACTTC	CIARGGNGASYEQYF
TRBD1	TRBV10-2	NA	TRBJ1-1	TGCGCCAGCAGTTCCTACAGGGGTTTCGGTGGTACTGAAGCTTTCTTT	CASSSYRGFGGTEAFF
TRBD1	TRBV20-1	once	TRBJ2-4	TGCAGTGCTAGAGGATCCGGGACAGGGACCCACATTCAGTACTTC	CSARGSGTGTHIQYF
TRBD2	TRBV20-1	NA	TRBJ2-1	TGCAGTGCTAGGGGGTTTGGACTAGCGGGAGGAGTCGGTGAGCAGTTCTTC	CSARGFGLAGGVGEQFF
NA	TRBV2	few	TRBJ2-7	TGTGCCAGCAAGCAGGGGGGGTTCGGCTCCTACGAGCAGTACTTC	CASKQGGFGSYEQYF
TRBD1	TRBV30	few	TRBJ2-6	TGTGCCCACGGAGGGGGGACAGGGGGATCCGGGGCCAACGTCCTGACTTTC	CAHGGGTGGSGANVLTF
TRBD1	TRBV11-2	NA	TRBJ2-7	TGTGCCAGCAGCCCCCTCATCGGGACAGGTCTTGCCTACGAGCAGTACTTC	CASSPLIGTGLAYEQYF
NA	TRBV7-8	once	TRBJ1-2	TGTGCCAGCAGCTTAGCGCGGGCCATTCCCAACCGCGGCTACACCTTC	CASSLARAIPNRGYTF
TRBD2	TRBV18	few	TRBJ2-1	TGTGCCAGCTCACCACCGGGACTAGCGGGGGGCAATGAGCAGTTCTTC	CASSPPGLAGGNEQFF
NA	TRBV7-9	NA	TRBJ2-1	TGTGCCAGCAGCTCCGTAGGTCTTGAGCAGTTCTTC	CASSSVGLEQFF
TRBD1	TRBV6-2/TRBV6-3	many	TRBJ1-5	TGTGCCAGCAGTTACTCGGGACAGGTGGAACAGCCCCAGCATTTT	CASSYSGQVEQPQHF
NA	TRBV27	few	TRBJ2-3	TGTGCCAGCAGTTCTCGGACGCATACGCAGTATTTT	CASSSRTHTQYF
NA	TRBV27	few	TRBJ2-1	TGTGCCAGCAGTGGGAACTACAATGAGCAGTTCTTC	CASSGNYNEQFF
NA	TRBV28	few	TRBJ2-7	TGTGCCAGCAGTTTTCTGAGGAACGGCGAGCAGTACTTC	CASSFLRNGEQYF
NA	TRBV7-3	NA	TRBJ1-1	TGTGCCAGCAGCTTAGGGGCTGGGGTGGGGGACACTGAAGCTTTCTTT	CASSLGAGVGDTEAFF
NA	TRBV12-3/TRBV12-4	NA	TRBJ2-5	TGTGCCAGCAGTCCTGGGTCCCTAAAAGAGACCCAGTACTTC	CASSPGSLKETQYF
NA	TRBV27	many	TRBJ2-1	TGTGCCAGCAGTCCCCGTCAGGTTCACAATGAGCAGTTCTTC	CASSPRQVHNEQFF
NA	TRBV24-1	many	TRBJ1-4	TGTGCCACCAGTGATAACCAGGGAAATGAAAAACTGTTTTTT	CATSDNQGNEKLFF
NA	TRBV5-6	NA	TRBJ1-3	TGTGCCAGCAGCTTGATCAGGGGCCATGGAAACACCATATATTTT	CASSLIRGHGNTIYF